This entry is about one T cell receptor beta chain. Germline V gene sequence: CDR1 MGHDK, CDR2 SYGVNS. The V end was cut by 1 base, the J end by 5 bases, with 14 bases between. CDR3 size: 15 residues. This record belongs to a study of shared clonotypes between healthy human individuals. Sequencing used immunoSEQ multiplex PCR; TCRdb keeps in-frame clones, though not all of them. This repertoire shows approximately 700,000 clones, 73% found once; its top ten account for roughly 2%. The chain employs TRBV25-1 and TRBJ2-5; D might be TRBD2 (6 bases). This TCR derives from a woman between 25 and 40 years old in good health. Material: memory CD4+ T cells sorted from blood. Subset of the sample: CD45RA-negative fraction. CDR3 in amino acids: CASSEWSPGGETQYF. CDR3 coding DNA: TGTGCCAGCAGTGAATGGTCACCAGGAGGGGAGACCCAGTACTTC.